The 23 T cell receptor beta chains listed next were all sequenced from one sample in a study of blood T cells in healthy people across ages. Combining a sample-barcoded 5' primer with a J-beta primer mix, a second PCR ran for 7 to 11 cycles. TCRdb re-called the 5' RACE reads through MiXCR, storing one row per CDR3 protein. The sample includes around 870,000 distinct CDR3 sequences, 29% of them seen just once. The sequencing input was blood. Every receptor here comes from a woman of 80 years or more in good health.

Regarding this clonotype: A read error is possible here, since a much larger clone lies one base away. The chain uses TRBV20-1 and TRBJ2-5; D might be TRBD2 (5 bases). Germline V lookup: CDR1 DFQATT, CDR2 SNEGSKA (reference sequence). Trimming removed 2 bases at V and 11 bases at J, with 21 bases between. The CDR3 runs 14 residues. The chain's CDR3 is CSARRSRSGYEQYF. CDR3 sequence (DNA): TGCAGTGCTAGACGCTCCCGTTCGGGGTATGAGCAGTACTTC.

This clonotype was observed once. Since a much larger clone is just one base distant, this may be a read error. The chain carries TRBV20-1 and TRBJ1-5; D is possibly TRBD1 (6 bases). Germline assignment: CDR1 DFQATT and CDR2 SNEGSKA (reference sequence). The CDR3 spans 15 residues. The V and J ends lost 4 bases and 4 bases respectively, with 17 bases between them. The CDR3, as DNA: TGCAGTGCTATGCCAGGTTTTAGGGGGAATCAGCCCCAGCATTTT. This codes for CSAMPGFRGNQPQHF.

The chain joins TRBV7-2 to TRBJ2-5, with D perhaps TRBD2 (6 bases). The CDR3 has 14 amino acids. Trimming took 3 bases from V and 5 from J, leaving 13 bases between them. Per the germline V gene, CDR1 is SGHTA and CDR2 is FQGNSA. Here the CDR3 reads CASSFGVGGETQYF. CDR3 coding DNA: TGTGCCAGCAGCTTTGGTGTCGGAGGGGAGACCCAGTACTTC.

This clonotype was observed many times. The chain employs TRBV28 and TRBJ2-1; tentative D call: TRBD2 (6 bases). This CDR3 spans 13 amino acids. Trimming removed 5 bases from V and 10 bases from J, with 15 bases in between. Germline loops: CDR1 MDHEN, CDR2 SYDVKM. CDR3 in DNA: TGTGCCAGCAGTCCCTCGGACTACCTGGAGCAGTTCTTC. It encodes CASSPSDYLEQFF.

This clonotype was seen a single time. V is TRBV24-1 and J is TRBJ2-4; 7 positions agree with TRBD2. The DNA matches TRBJ2-7 better at its end, which makes the J call doubtful. The CDR3 runs to 16 residues. Germline lookup yields CDR1 KGHDR and CDR2 SFDVKD. The CDR3 spells CATSDLPQRGAYEQYF. For the CDR3, the DNA is TGTGCCACCAGTGATTTGCCCCAGCGGGGAGCTTACGAGCAGTACTTC.

The chain joins TRBV5-1 to TRBJ2-1; TRBD1 matches 10 bases. This CDR3 region has 14 residues. V dropped 4 bases and J dropped 9; count of bases not matched to a gene: 7. CDR1 and CDR2 from the germline V gene are SGHRS and YFSETQ. CDR3 in amino acids: CASSRDRGRVEQFF. The CDR3 DNA reads TGCGCCAGCAGCCGGGACAGGGGTCGGGTTGAGCAGTTCTTC. Filled out from reference TRBV5-1 and TRBJ2-1, the complete variable domain reads KAGVTQTPRYLIKTRGQQVTLSCSPISGHRSVSWYQQTPGQGLQFLFEYFSETQRNKGNFPGRFSGRQFSNSRSEMNVSTLELGDSALYLCASSRDRGRVEQFFGPGTRLTVL.

This clonotype has only a few counts. The chain links TRBV12-3 or TRBV12-4 to TRBJ1-2; 9 bases fit TRBD1. The V segment lost 3 bases and the J segment 5 bases; nucleotides outside the gene matches: 7. The length of the CDR3 is 15 residues. CDR3 coding DNA: TGTGCCAGCAGTTTGGGGACAGGGTACGGGTATGGCTACACCTTC. This codes for CASSLGTGYGYGYTF.

This clonotype has a count of ten or more. This sequence joins TRBV5-1 and TRBJ2-7, with 7 bases fitting TRBD1. This CDR3 is 17 amino acids long. The trim removed 0 bases at V and 5 bases at J, leaving 14 bases unmatched. Germline V CDR1 and CDR2: SGHRS, YFSETQ. The CDR3 DNA sequence: TGCGCCAGCAGCTTGGGGAAGACAGGGACGAGGTACGACGAGCAGTACTTC. Translated, it gives CASSLGKTGTRYDEQYF.

J is TRBJ2-3 and V is TRBV21-1; TRBD2 was called by the table and not checked on the DNA. TRBV21-1 is tagged as a pseudogene. The CDR3 runs to 16 residues. The CDR3 DNA reads as TGTGCCAGCAGCAAAGCTAGCGGGAGGGACACAGATACGCAGTATTTT. The encoded protein is CASSKASGRDTDTQYF.

This chain connects TRBV4-2 to TRBJ2-7; D is perhaps TRBD2 (6 bases). Trimming shortened V by 0 bases and J by 0 bases, and 9 bases separated the two germline ends. This CDR3 comprises 15 residues. The V gene's germline CDR1 is LGHNA and CDR2 YNFKEQ. The CDR3 region has the DNA TGTGCCAGCAGCCAAGAGCGGGATATCTCCTACGAGCAGTACTTC. Its protein is CASSQERDISYEQYF.

About this clonotype itself: The junction and the germline gene differ at one end; a read error may be behind it. The V call is TRBV27, the J call TRBJ2-5; the D gene could be TRBD1 or TRBD2 (5 bases each). CDR3 length: 15 residues. Germline assignment: CDR1 MNHEY and CDR2 SMNVEV (reference sequence). CDR3 DNA sequence: TGTGCCAGCAGCTTATCTGGGACCCGCTGGAATGAGCAGTACTTC. Amino acid sequence: CASSLSGTRWNEQYF.

This clonotype was observed at least ten times. The chain combines TRBV30 with TRBJ1-5; TRBD1 might be the D (6 bases). Looked up from germline, CDR1 is GTSNPN and CDR2 is SVGIG (reference sequence). CDR3 length: 16 amino acids. Between the trimmed V and J ends, which lost 0 bases and 0 bases, there was a span of 12 bases. The CDR3 DNA follows: TGTGCCTGGAGTGTGGGGGACATCAATAGCAATCAGCCCCAGCATTTT. This gives the protein CAWSVGDINSNQPQHF.

The rearrangement links TRBV7-2 to TRBJ2-5, with TRBD1 matching 7 bases. Germline CDR1 is SGHTA and CDR2 is FQGNSA. This CDR3 is 16 amino acids long. V gave up 7 bases and J gave up 1 base; unmatched junction bases: 12. The CDR3 DNA sequence: TGTGCCAGCACCAGCAGACAGGGACCCAGCCAAGAGACCCAGTACTTC. It specifies CASTSRQGPSQETQYF.

This clonotype was detected many times. The chain links TRBV7-2 to TRBJ2-3, with a weak D call TRBD2 (5 bases). Germline V gives CDR1 SGHTA, CDR2 FQGNSA. The CDR3 has 17 amino acids. Trimming removed 3 bases from V and 0 bases from J, with 16 bases in between. CDR3 nucleotides: TGTGCCAGCAGCTTCGGTTGGGGAAGGACTAGCACAGATACGCAGTATTTT. Its protein is CASSFGWGRTSTDTQYF.

V gene TRBV4-3 combines with J gene TRBJ2-7; 7 nucleotides match TRBD1. This CDR3 is built from 12 residues. Germline-derived CDR1 and CDR2 are LGHNA and YSLEER. V shed 9 bases, J shed 4 bases, and the junction held 6 bases outside the gene matches. In DNA form, the CDR3 reads TGCGCCAGAAGGGGGCCGGTTTACGAGCAGTACTTC. This encodes CARRGPVYEQYF.

This clonotype was seen many times. The V and J genes are TRBV7-9 and TRBJ2-6, with unresolved D. This CDR3 is built from 17 residues. V lost 5 bases to trimming and J lost 2 bases, with 16 bases between them. CDR1 and CDR2 (germline): SEHNR, FQNEAQ (reference sequence). The CDR3 here is CASSSTDLPAGANVLTF. CDR3 coding DNA: TGTGCCAGCAGCAGCACCGATTTACCCGCTGGGGCCAACGTCCTGACTTTC.

This clonotype was recorded many times. The gene calls are TRBV7-2 and TRBJ2-1; D unclear. CDR1 is SGHTA, CDR2 FQGNSA, per germline. Trimming removed 1 base from V and 10 bases from J, with 8 bases in between. The CDR3 covers 12 residues. CDR3 coding DNA: TGTGCCAGCAGCTTAGGGACGTACGAGCAGTTCTTC. Residues: CASSLGTYEQFF. Together with reference TRBV7-2 and TRBJ2-1, the CDR3 gives the full variable domain: GAGVSQSPSNKVTEKGKDVELRCDPISGHTALYWYRQSLGQGLEFLIYFQGNSAPDKSGLPSDRFSAERTGGSVSTLTIQRTQQEDSAVYLCASSLGTYEQFFGPGTRLTVL.

The chain recombines TRBV5-5 with TRBJ1-5; tentatively, D is TRBD1 (6 bases). Germline values: CDR1 SGHKS, CDR2 YYEKEE (reference sequence). The CDR3 extends over 16 amino acids. V dropped 4 bases and J dropped 1 base, with 15 bases sitting between them. In nucleotides, the CDR3 is TGTGCCAGCAGCCCCGAACAGGGTTCGAGCAATCAGCCCCAGCATTTT. Its translation: CASSPEQGSSNQPQHF.

This clonotype was seen repeatedly, ten times or more. The genes are TRBV29-1 and TRBJ1-2; D is possibly TRBD1 (5 bases). This CDR3 region has 11 residues. V lost 4 bases and J lost 6, with 9 bases in between. Germline V lookup: CDR1 SQVTM, CDR2 ANQGSEA. Here the CDR3 reads CSVAGADGYTF. The DNA for the CDR3 is TGCAGCGTTGCCGGGGCAGATGGCTACACCTTC.

The chain carries TRBV6-5 and TRBJ2-7; 7 bases map to TRBD1. The junction had 11 bases not matched to a gene; V was cut back by 6 bases and J by 6 bases. The CDR3 is made up of 14 amino acids. Germline lookup yields CDR1 MNHEY and CDR2 SVGAGI. CDR3 nucleotide sequence: TGTGCCAGCAGGCTAGACAGGGTTCAAGGCGAGCAGTACTTC. Its translation: CASRLDRVQGEQYF.

The V gene is TRBV19, the J gene TRBJ2-7; no clear D. V was cut by 3 bases and J by 5 bases, with 17 bases left in between. Germline CDR1 LNHDA, CDR2 SQIVND (reference sequence). This CDR3 is 15 amino acids long. The CDR3 spells CASSIQGHLPNEQYF. CDR3 DNA: TGTGCCAGTAGTATTCAAGGCCATTTGCCCAACGAGCAGTACTTC.

This clonotype appeared many times. V and J are TRBV5-1 and TRBJ1-1; D gene uncertain. The ends were cut back, 4 bases at V and 2 bases at J, with 9 bases in the middle. Looked up from germline, CDR1 is SGHRS and CDR2 is YFSETQ. The CDR3 is 13 residues long. CDR3 DNA sequence: TGCGCCAGCAGCGAGATCGTTAACACTGAAGCTTTCTTT. This encodes CASSEIVNTEAFF.

This clonotype appeared many times. The rearrangement uses TRBV20-1 and TRBJ1-2, with D unclear. Trimming cost V 0 bases and J 5 bases, with 13 bases left between them. The CDR3 is 14 amino acids. From germline, CDR1 is DFQATT and CDR2 SNEGSKA (reference sequence). CDR3 region: CSARDLGRIYGYTF. The CDR3 DNA is TGCAGTGCTAGAGATCTCGGCAGGATTTATGGCTACACCTTC.